This TCR beta chain appears in the sequencing data of a study of human thymus T cells. Thymus tissue for the work was resected from patients undergoing corrective heart surgery. The repertoire was sequenced with immunoSEQ multiplex PCR; TCRdb's copy has only in-frame clones and lacks some. The sample holds fewer than 90,000 clones, 95% to 98% seen once. The sequence was collected from a boy under three years old with a congenital heart defect but otherwise immunologically healthy. The sample consisted of thymus tissue.

CDR3 nucleotides: TGTGCCAGCAGTTTCCAGGGAGAAGCTTTCTTT. Translating gives CASSFQGEAFF. This sequence joins TRBV27 and TRBJ1-1; tentatively, D is TRBD1 (5 bases). Per germline, CDR1 MNHEY and CDR2 SMNVEV (reference sequence). The ends were cut back, 3 bases at V and 8 bases at J, with 7 bases in the middle. There are 11 residues in the CDR3.